The 2 T cell receptor beta chains given below trace back to one sample, sequenced in a study of T cell changes during pregnancy in multiple sclerosis. The data were produced by immunoSEQ multiplex PCR, yet TCRdb's version contains in-frame clones alone and is incomplete. The sample lists over 35,000 clones, about 94% seen once, with roughly 8.7% in the top ten. Source: CD8+ T cells from peripheral blood mononuclear cells, taken in the third trimester of pregnancy. These receptors all stem from a female donor with multiple sclerosis, enrolled in a pregnancy study.

The gene calls are TRBV27 and TRBJ2-1; D is ambiguous. Germline-derived CDR1 and CDR2 are MNHEY and SMNVEV (reference sequence). The V gene lost 3 bases and the J gene lost 8 bases, with 11 bases spanning the gap. The CDR3 has 13 residues. In DNA, the CDR3 is TGTGCCAGCAGTTTTCTCCTCACGGATGAGCAGTTCTTC. Translated, it gives CASSFLLTDEQFF.

This sequence joins TRBV7-9 and TRBJ2-7; TRBD1 might be the D (5 bases). This CDR3 spans 12 amino acids. Germline V gene sequence: CDR1 SEHNR, CDR2 FQNEAQ (reference sequence). Trimming cost V 8 bases and J 1 base, with 9 bases left between them. CDR3: CASRQGSYEQYF. The DNA for the CDR3 is TGTGCCAGCCGGCAGGGTTCCTACGAGCAGTACTTC.